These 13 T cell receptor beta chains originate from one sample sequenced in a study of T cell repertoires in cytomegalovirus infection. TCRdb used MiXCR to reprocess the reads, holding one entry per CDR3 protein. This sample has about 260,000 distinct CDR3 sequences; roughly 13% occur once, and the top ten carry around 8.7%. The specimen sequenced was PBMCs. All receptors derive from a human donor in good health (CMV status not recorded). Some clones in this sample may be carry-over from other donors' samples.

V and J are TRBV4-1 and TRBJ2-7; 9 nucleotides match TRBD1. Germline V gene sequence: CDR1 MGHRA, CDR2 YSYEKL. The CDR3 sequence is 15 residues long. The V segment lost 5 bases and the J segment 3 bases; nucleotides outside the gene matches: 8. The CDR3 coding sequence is TGCGCCAGCAGCGAAAGGGGACAGGGCAACTACGAGCAGTACTTC. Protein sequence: CASSERGQGNYEQYF.

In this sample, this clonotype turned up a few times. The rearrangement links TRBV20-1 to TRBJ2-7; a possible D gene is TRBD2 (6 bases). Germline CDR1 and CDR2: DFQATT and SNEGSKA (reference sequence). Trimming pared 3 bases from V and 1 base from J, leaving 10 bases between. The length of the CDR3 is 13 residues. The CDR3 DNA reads TGCAGTGCTAGGTCTAGCGAGTCCTACGAGCAGTACTTC. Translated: CSARSSESYEQYF.

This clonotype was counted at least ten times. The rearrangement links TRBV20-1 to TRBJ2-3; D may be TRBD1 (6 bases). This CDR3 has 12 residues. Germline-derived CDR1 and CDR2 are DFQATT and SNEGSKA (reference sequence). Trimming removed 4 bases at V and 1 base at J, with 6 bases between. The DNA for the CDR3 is TGCAGTGCTACAGGGGGCACAGATACGCAGTATTTT. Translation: CSATGGTDTQYF.

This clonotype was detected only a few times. Here the CDR3 DNA reads TGTGCCAGCAGTCAAAAAGCTGGGCCGTACGATGAGCAGTTCTTC. Protein: CASSQKAGPYDEQFF. The chain employs TRBV2 and TRBJ2-1, with unresolved D. Per the germline V gene, CDR1 is SNHLY and CDR2 is FYNNEI. There are 15 residues in the CDR3. Trimming left V 5 bases short and J 8 bases short, with 19 bases between.

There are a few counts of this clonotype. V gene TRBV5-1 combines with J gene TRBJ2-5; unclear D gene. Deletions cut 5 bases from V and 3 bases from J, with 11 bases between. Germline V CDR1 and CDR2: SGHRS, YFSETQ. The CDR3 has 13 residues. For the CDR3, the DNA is TGCGCCAGCAGAAGAACAGCCAAAGAGACCCAGTACTTC. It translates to CASRRTAKETQYF.

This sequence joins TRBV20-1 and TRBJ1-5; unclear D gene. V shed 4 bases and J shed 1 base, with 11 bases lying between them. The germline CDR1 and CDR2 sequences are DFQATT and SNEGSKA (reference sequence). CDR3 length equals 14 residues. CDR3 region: CSAMRGSSNQPQHF. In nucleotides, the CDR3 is TGCAGTGCTATGCGGGGTTCGAGCAATCAGCCCCAGCATTTT.

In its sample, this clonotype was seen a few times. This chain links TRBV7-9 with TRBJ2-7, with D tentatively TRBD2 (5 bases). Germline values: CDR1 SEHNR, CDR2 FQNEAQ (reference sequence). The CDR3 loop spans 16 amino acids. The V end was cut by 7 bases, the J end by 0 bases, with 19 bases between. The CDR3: CASNLLTSGFSYEQYF. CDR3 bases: TGTGCCAGCAACTTGCTGACTTCGGGGTTCTCCTACGAGCAGTACTTC.

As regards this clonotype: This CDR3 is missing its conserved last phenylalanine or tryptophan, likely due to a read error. CDR3 residues: CASSFSGRSSYEQYL. In nucleotides, the CDR3 is TGTGCCAGCAGCTTCTCGGGACGGAGCTCCTACGAGCAGTACTTA. The V and J genes are TRBV5-4 and TRBJ2-7; D could derive from TRBD1 or TRBD2 (5 bases each). V lost 2 bases to trimming and J lost 0 bases, with 12 bases between them. CDR3 length: 15 amino acids. Germline lookup yields CDR1 SGHNT and CDR2 YYREEE (reference sequence).

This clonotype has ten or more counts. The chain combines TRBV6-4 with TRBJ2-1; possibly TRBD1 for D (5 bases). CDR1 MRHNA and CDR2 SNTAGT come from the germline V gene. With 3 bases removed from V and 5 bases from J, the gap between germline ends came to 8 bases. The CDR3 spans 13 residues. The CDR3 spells CASSEQDNNEQFF. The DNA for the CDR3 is TGTGCCAGCAGTGAACAGGACAACAATGAGCAGTTCTTC.

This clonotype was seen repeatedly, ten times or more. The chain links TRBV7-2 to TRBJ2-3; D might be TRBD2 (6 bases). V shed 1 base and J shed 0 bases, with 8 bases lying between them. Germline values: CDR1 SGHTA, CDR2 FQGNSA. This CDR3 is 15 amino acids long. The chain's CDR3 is CASSLVAGSTDTQYF. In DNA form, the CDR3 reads TGTGCCAGCAGCTTAGTTGCGGGAAGCACAGATACGCAGTATTTT.

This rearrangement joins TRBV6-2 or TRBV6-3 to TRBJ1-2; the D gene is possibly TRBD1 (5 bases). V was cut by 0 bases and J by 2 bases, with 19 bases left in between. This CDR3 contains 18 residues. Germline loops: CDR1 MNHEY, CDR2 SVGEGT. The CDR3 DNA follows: TGTGCCAGCAGTTACTCCCCGGGGACCCCGCGGTTCAACTATGGCTACACCTTC. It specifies CASSYSPGTPRFNYGYTF.

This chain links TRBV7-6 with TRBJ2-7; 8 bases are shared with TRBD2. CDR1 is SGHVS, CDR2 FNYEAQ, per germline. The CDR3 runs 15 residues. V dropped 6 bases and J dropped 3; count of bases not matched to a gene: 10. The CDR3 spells CASRPSGLANYEQYF. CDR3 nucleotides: TGTGCCAGCAGACCTTCCGGACTAGCCAACTACGAGCAGTACTTC. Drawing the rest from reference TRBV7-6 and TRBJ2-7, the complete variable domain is GAGVSQSPRYKVTKRGQDVALRCDPISGHVSLYWYRQALGQGPEFLTYFNYEAQQDKSGLPNDRFSAERPEGSISTLTIQRTEQRDSAMYRCASRPSGLANYEQYFGPGTRLTVT.

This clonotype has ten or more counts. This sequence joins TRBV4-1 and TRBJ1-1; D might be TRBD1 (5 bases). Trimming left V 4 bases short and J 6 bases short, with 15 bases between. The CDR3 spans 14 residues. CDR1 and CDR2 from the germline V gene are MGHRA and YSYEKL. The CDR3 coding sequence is TGCGCCAGCAGCCTTATATGGGGGATGGCTGAAGCTTTCTTT. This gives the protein CASSLIWGMAEAFF.